These 16 T cell receptor beta chains originate from one sample sequenced in a study of T cells in Graves' hyperthyroidism and ophthalmopathy. Researchers took RNA transcripts and amplified the TCR beta CDR3 regions from them. The HTBI set primed first-round TCR CDR3 RT-PCR. MiXCR, applied by TCRdb to the multiplex PCR reads, yields one record per CDR3 protein. This table holds about 590,000 distinct CDR3 sequences, 12% to 15% found once. The source material was blood. The receptors were gathered from a woman aged 18-29 years with Graves' ophthalmopathy.

This clonotype came up many times. The CDR3 DNA reads as TGTGCCAGCAGCACCGGGACAGGGGCTCAGCCCCAGCATTTT. The encoded protein is CASSTGTGAQPQHF. V is TRBV2 and J is TRBJ1-5, with 10 positions matching TRBD1. The CDR3 is 14 amino acids. Germline-derived CDR1 and CDR2 are SNHLY and FYNNEI. V dropped 6 bases and J dropped 6; count of bases not matched to a gene: 5.

V is TRBV15 and J is TRBJ1-2; possible D gene TRBD1, 5 bases. Trimming stripped 6 bases from V and 2 bases from J, with 16 bases between. The CDR3 extends over 15 amino acids. The germline V gene encodes CDR1 LNHNV and CDR2 YYDKDF (reference sequence). For the CDR3, the DNA is TGTGCCACCAGGAGATTAGGCAGGGAGAACTATGGCTACACCTTC. Encoded protein: CATRRLGRENYGYTF.

The chain carries TRBV5-1 and TRBJ2-7; 12 nucleotides line up with TRBD1. The CDR3 spans 20 residues. Trimming took 3 bases from V and 3 from J; bases not matched to a gene: 19. Germline V gene lookup returns CDR1 SGHRS and CDR2 YFSETQ. CDR3 protein: CASSYGTGGEGLAEYYEQYF. DNA for the CDR3: TGCGCCAGCAGCTACGGGACAGGGGGCGAAGGACTAGCAGAATACTACGAGCAGTACTTC.

This clonotype has a count of ten or more. The chain joins TRBV2 to TRBJ2-7, with unresolved D. Per the germline V gene, CDR1 is SNHLY and CDR2 is FYNNEI. V was shortened by 3 bases and J by 3 bases, with 12 bases between the two germline ends. The CDR3 totals 14 residues. CDR3 loop: CASSENRGNYEQYF. In nucleotides, the CDR3 is TGTGCCAGCAGTGAGAACAGAGGAAACTACGAGCAGTACTTC.

This clonotype was observed many times. The chain employs TRBV7-8 and TRBJ2-7; 8 bases line up with TRBD1. Germline V CDR1 and CDR2: SGHVS, FQNEAQ. After removal of 5 bases from V and 0 bases from J, the junction contained 12 bases not matched to a gene. The CDR3 spans 17 residues. The CDR3 spells CASSTPGRGQDSYEQYF. In DNA, the CDR3 is TGTGCCAGCAGCACCCCTGGTCGGGGACAGGACTCCTACGAGCAGTACTTC.

This clonotype was found many times. This chain uses TRBV12-3 or TRBV12-4 with TRBJ1-1, with TRBD1 identical over 11 bases. With V trimmed by 8 bases and J by 5 bases, 4 bases remained unmatched. The length of the CDR3 is 13 residues. The CDR3 nucleotides are TGTGCCAGCTCGGGACAGGGGGGGACTGAAGCTTTCTTT. This sequence encodes CASSGQGGTEAFF.

The chain uses TRBV29-1 and TRBJ1-5; D ambiguous. Trimming took off 4 bases at V and 6 bases at J, with 13 bases between the two ends. The CDR3 extends over 13 amino acids. Germline CDR1 reads SQVTM; CDR2 reads ANQGSEA. CDR3 protein: CSVAPTYGQPQHF. The CDR3 DNA is TGCAGCGTTGCCCCGACATACGGTCAGCCCCAGCATTTT.

The chain employs TRBV5-1 and TRBJ1-2; the match to TRBD1 covers 10 bases. Per the germline V gene, CDR1 is SGHRS and CDR2 is YFSETQ. The CDR3 is 19 amino acids. Germline trimming cut 2 bases from V and 0 bases from J; bases unmatched to any gene: 13. CDR3 amino acids: CASSLTAGTGVLANYGYTF. CDR3 coding DNA: TGCGCCAGCAGCTTAACCGCCGGGACAGGGGTTTTAGCTAACTATGGCTACACCTTC.

This clonotype was recorded a few times. The V call is TRBV6-1, the J call TRBJ2-5; 7 bases line up with TRBD2. Germline assignment: CDR1 MNHNS and CDR2 SASEGT. The CDR3 runs 14 residues. V was clipped by 4 bases and J by 4 bases; unmatched bases: 6. The CDR3 loop is CASSGGGWRETQYF. The CDR3 nucleotides read TGTGCCAGCAGTGGCGGGGGTTGGAGAGAGACCCAGTACTTC.

With regard to this clonotype: A much larger clone is a single base away; this may be a read error. The V call is TRBV5-1, the J call TRBJ2-1, with D unclear. The DNA end is more similar to TRBJ2-7, so the J call may be wrong. The CDR3 is 14 amino acids. CDR1 is SGHRS, CDR2 YFSETQ, per germline. CDR3 in amino acids: CASGQAAVYNEQYF. The CDR3 coding sequence is TGCGCCAGCGGGCAGGCGGCTGTCTACAATGAGCAGTACTTC.

In its sample, this clonotype was seen many times. The gene calls are TRBV7-9 and TRBJ1-5; 12 bases match TRBD1. Germline assignment: CDR1 SEHNR and CDR2 FQNEAQ (reference sequence). The CDR3 consists of 18 residues. Trimming cost V 4 bases and J 2 bases; bases outside gene matches: 9. The CDR3: CASSYWGQGAVGNQPQHF. The CDR3 DNA sequence: TGTGCCAGCAGCTATTGGGGACAGGGGGCTGTTGGCAATCAGCCCCAGCATTTT. Variable domain in full (rest from reference TRBV7-9 and TRBJ1-5): DTGVSQNPRHKITKRGQNVTFRCDPISEHNRLYWYRQTLGQGPEFLTYFQNEAQLEKSRLLSDRFSAERPKGSFSTLEIQRTEQGDSAMYLCASSYWGQGAVGNQPQHFGDGTRLSIL.

This clonotype was detected many times. V usage is TRBV4-2 and J usage is TRBJ2-7; D may be TRBD2 (6 bases). There are 17 residues in the CDR3. Trimming took 0 bases from V and 4 from J, leaving 19 bases between them. Germline values: CDR1 LGHNA, CDR2 YNFKEQ. The chain's CDR3 is CASSQDEWDSGRYEQYF. The CDR3 DNA is TGTGCCAGCAGCCAAGATGAATGGGACTCGGGGCGGTACGAGCAGTACTTC.

This clonotype was observed many times. V and J are TRBV12-3 or TRBV12-4 and TRBJ2-3; TRBD1 matches at 7 bases. J lost 4 bases, V lost 6 bases, and 10 bases had no gene match. The CDR3 is 15 amino acids. CDR3 nucleotide sequence: TGTGCCAGCAGCCGGGACAGCTTGAAGGCAGATACGCAGTATTTT. Amino acid sequence: CASSRDSLKADTQYF.

This clonotype was detected many times. V is TRBV28 and J is TRBJ1-2; D gene unclear. The CDR3 is 12 residues long. CDR1 MDHEN and CDR2 SYDVKM come from the germline V gene. The V and J ends lost 6 bases and 8 bases respectively, with 13 bases between them. The CDR3 protein is CASSSGVSGYTF. The DNA of the CDR3 is TGTGCCAGCAGCTCAGGAGTCTCCGGCTACACCTTC.

The table lists this clonotype with many counts. V usage is TRBV2 and J usage is TRBJ1-2, with D uncertain. Germline V gene sequence: CDR1 SNHLY, CDR2 FYNNEI. Trimming removed 6 bases from V and 6 bases from J, with 14 bases in between. The CDR3 extends over 13 amino acids. The CDR3 sequence is CASSDFGQDGYTF. CDR3 nucleotides: TGTGCCAGCAGCGACTTTGGGCAAGATGGCTACACCTTC.

This clonotype was counted many times. This rearrangement joins TRBV18 to TRBJ1-1; no clear D gene. Germline CDR1 and CDR2: KGHSH and LQKENI. V lost 0 bases and J lost 1, with 3 bases in between. The CDR3 contains 13 residues. The CDR3 protein is CASSPPGNTEAFF. CDR3 coding DNA: TGTGCCAGCTCACCACCCGGGAACACTGAAGCTTTCTTT.